The 5 T cell receptor beta chains presented below share a single source sample, sequenced in a study of T cell changes during pregnancy in multiple sclerosis. Clones were sequenced by immunoSEQ multiplex PCR, and TCRdb holds only the in-frame ones, with some missing. This sample has around 48,000 clones; 80% to 90% occur once, and the top ten carry roughly 1.2%. This sample comprised CD4+ T cells from peripheral blood mononuclear cells, obtained in the second trimester of pregnancy. These receptor sequences come from a female donor with multiple sclerosis, enrolled in a pregnancy study.

The chain joins TRBV30 to TRBJ2-5; a possible D gene is TRBD2 (5 bases). Trimming shortened V by 3 bases and J by 1 base, and 9 bases separated the two germline ends. The CDR3 runs 13 residues. The germline CDR1 and CDR2 sequences are GTSNPN and SVGIG (reference sequence). DNA for the CDR3: TGTGCCTGGAGGGACTCGTCCCAAGAGACCCAGTACTTC. Translation: CAWRDSSQETQYF.

The chain joins TRBV5-1 to TRBJ1-2; TRBD1 matches at 7 bases. J gave up 5 bases and V 4 bases, and 8 bases lay outside the gene matches. The germline CDR1 and CDR2 sequences are SGHRS and YFSETQ. CDR3 length: 14 residues. In nucleotides, the CDR3 is TGCGCCAGCAGCGCAGAGGGACAGTTATATGGCTACACCTTC. Translation gives CASSAEGQLYGYTF.

The J gene is TRBJ2-2, the V gene TRBV19; TRBD2 aligns across 12 bases. Germline CDR1 is LNHDA and CDR2 is SQIVND (reference sequence). The CDR3 extends over 16 amino acids. Trimming cost V 5 bases and J 9 bases; bases outside gene matches: 10. CDR3 protein: CASSPLAGGTPRELFF. The DNA for the CDR3 is TGTGCCAGTAGTCCTCTAGCGGGAGGGACCCCCCGGGAGCTGTTTTTT.

The chain carries TRBV28 and TRBJ1-2; TRBD1 aligns across 9 bases. After removal of 9 bases from V and 4 bases from J, the junction contained 9 bases not matched to a gene. Germline V gene sequence: CDR1 MDHEN, CDR2 SYDVKM. This CDR3 contains 14 residues. The DNA of the CDR3 is TGTGCCAGTGGGACAGGGAACCAACTCTATGGCTACACCTTC. Translating gives CASGTGNQLYGYTF.

The chain joins TRBV6-5 to TRBJ1-3; D perhaps matches TRBD1 (5 bases). Trimming removed 6 bases from V and 4 bases from J, with 16 bases in between. CDR1 is MNHEY and CDR2 is SVGAGI in the germline V gene. This CDR3 region has 15 residues. The CDR3 region has the DNA TGTGCCAGCAGCCAAGTGCGGGGCAGCGGAAACACCATATATTTT. This encodes CASSQVRGSGNTIYF.